Reported below is one T cell receptor beta chain. What it binds is not known. This sample is drawn from a study of cytomegalovirus exposure and HLA in healthy donors. Study-wide background: About 85 million unique TCR sequences came from HLA-typed donors in an early release.

The PCR employed 60 Vbeta primers together with 13 Jbeta primers. Assay used: immunoSEQ multiplex PCR; TCRdb lists only in-frame clones, some missing. The sample lists about 180,000 clones; around three quarters were seen once. Trimming took 5 bases from V and 2 from J, leaving 17 bases between them. The CDR3 contains 16 residues. Germline CDR1 reads SGHTA; CDR2 reads FQGNSA. Findings and caveats of the study: TCR beta sequences numbering roughly 18,000 were associated with HLA alleles at 0.05 false discovery rate in a later analysis.

Donors counted as nominally healthy when sampled, yet unrecorded immune exposures were likely. Specimen: PBMCs. This clonotype originated in a man aged 35 to 55 in good health and CMV-seronegative. The rearrangement joins TRBV7-2 to TRBJ2-3; tentatively, D is TRBD1 (6 bases). The CDR3 protein is CASSQAGRGFTDTQYF. The DNA for the CDR3 is TGTGCCAGCAGCCAAGCTGGAAGGGGGTTCACAGATACGCAGTATTTT. The entire variable domain, with the rest obtained from reference TRBV7-2 and TRBJ2-3, is as follows: GAGVSQSPSNKVTEKGKDVELRCDPISGHTALYWYRQSLGQGLEFLIYFQGNSAPDKSGLPSDRFSAERTGGSVSTLTIQRTQQEDSAVYLCASSQAGRGFTDTQYFGPGTRLTVL.